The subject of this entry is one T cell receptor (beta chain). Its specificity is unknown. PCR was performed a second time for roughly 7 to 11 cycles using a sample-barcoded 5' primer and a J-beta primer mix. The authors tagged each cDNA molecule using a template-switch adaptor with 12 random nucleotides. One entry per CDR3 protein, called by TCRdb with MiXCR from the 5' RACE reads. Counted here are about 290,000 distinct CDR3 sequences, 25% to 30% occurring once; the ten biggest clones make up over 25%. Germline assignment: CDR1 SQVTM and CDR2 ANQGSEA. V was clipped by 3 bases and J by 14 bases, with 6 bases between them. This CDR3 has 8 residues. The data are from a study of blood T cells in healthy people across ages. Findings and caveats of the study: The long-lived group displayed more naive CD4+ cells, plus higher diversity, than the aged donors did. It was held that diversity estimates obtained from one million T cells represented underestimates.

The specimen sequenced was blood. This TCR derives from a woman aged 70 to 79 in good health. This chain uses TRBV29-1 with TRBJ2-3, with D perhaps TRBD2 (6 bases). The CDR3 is CSVEGLYF. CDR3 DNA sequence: TGCAGCGTTGAGGGACTGTATTTT.